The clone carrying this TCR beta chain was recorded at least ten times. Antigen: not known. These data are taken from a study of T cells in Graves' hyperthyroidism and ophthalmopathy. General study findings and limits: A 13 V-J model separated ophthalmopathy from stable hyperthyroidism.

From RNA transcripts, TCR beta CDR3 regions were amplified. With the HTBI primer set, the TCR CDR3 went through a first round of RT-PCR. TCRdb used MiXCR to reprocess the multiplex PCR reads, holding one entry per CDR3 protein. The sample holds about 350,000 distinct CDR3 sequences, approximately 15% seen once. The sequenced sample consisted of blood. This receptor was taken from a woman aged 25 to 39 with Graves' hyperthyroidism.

The DNA of the CDR3 is TGTGCCACCATCAGGGGTCAAGGGGAGGAAAAACTGTTTTTT. Amino acids: CATIRGQGEEKLFF. The rearrangement links TRBV2 to TRBJ1-4, with D possibly being TRBD1 (6 bases). The CDR3 is 14 amino acids. Germline V CDR1 and CDR2: SNHLY, FYNNEI. Between the trimmed V and J ends, which lost 10 bases and 8 bases, there was a span of 20 bases.